Given below is one TCR beta chain in context. V gave up 3 bases and J gave up 3 bases, with 21 bases separating them. The CDR3 loop spans 17 amino acids. Germline assignment: CDR1 SNHLY and CDR2 FYNNEI. For genomic DNA, unsorted samples relied on tens of millions of PBMCs. Ten immunoSEQ deep assay plates were used by the authors to sequence unsorted PBMC DNA. Profiled with immunoSEQ multiplex PCR; TCRdb holds only in-frame clones, not every one. The sample carries about 470,000 clones, around 75% recorded once. This specimen belongs to a study of shared clonotypes between healthy human individuals. Study background: Donors, aged 18 to 49, were a couple of women and a few men.

The source material was PBMCs. The chain is built from TRBV2 and TRBJ2-7; D perhaps matches TRBD2 (6 bases). The receptor was derived from a woman in her thirties or forties in good health. Some clones in this sample may be carry-over from other donors' samples. The CDR3 DNA follows: TGTGCCAGCAGTGACGAGGGCGGGGCTGAGGAGGGCTACGAGCAGTACTTC. It codes for CASSDEGGAEEGYEQYF.